A selection of T cell receptor beta chains follows, all from one sample in a study of blood T cell repertoires in COVID-19. Assay: immunoSEQ multiplex PCR; the TCRdb copy retains only in-frame clones and omits some. Among about 250,000 clones listed, about 88% were seen once. What was sequenced was peripheral blood. The receptor source for this set is a woman in her forties who had recovered from COVID-19. The CDR3 runs from the conserved cysteine through the conserved F or W. Each record gives: V gene, CDR3 protein.

>TRBV7-2
CASSPRLAGGPSSYNEQFF
>TRBV7-3
CASSIGQGAPYEQYF
>TRBV7-9
CASSLASGGRSQGYTF
>TRBV7-2
CASRRVTGGSPLHF
>TRBV5-8
CASTPRLATYNEQFF
>TRBV11-3
CASSLTGTGPGGYTF
>TRBV6-5
CASSYSPAGPPYEQFF
>TRBV6-2/TRBV6-3
CASSRSGGGGQPQHF
>TRBV3-1/TRBV3-2
CASSQHPGTPTDTQYF
>TRBV6-2/TRBV6-3
CASTPIGQGATGELFF
>TRBV19
CASSPLGLGEQFF
>TRBV7-8
CASSLQGQGLGQPQHF
>TRBV3-1/TRBV3-2
CASSQVETSPQHF
>TRBV30
CAWGAGVPGELFF
>TRBV9
CASSVDGGEAQYF
>TRBV7-8
CASSRGGGNTEAFF
>TRBV10-3
CAISESTGGTGELFF